Listed below are T cell receptor beta chains from one sample, sequenced in a study of shared clonotypes between healthy human individuals. Here immunoSEQ multiplex PCR was the method, and the copy in TCRdb shows in-frame clones only, minus some. In the table there are 600,000 to 750,000 clones, 90% of which are singletons. Source material: memory CD8+ T cells from PBMCs. The receptors here all came from a young man in good health. Some clones in this sample may be carry-over from other donors' samples. The conserved cysteine and the conserved F or W are not part of the CDR3 here. The order of the fields is V gene, CDR3 protein.

TRBV5-1 ASSFGDHRGNTEAF
TRBV28 ASSFTRAADTQY
TRBV4-1 ASSQERNTEAF
TRBV11-1 ASSPKLNTEAF
TRBV5-6 ASSSGVHNEQF
TRBV5-1 ASSSRTGGYEQY
TRBV27 ASSLSIRGQETQY
TRBV5-6 ASSPRRREFHEQY
TRBV2 ASRVLAGGLGNEQF
TRBV30 AWIGVSGNTIY
TRBV10-3 AISESLGQTLEAF
TRBV27 ASSFGGGDTQY
TRBV29-1 SVEEGGRARYEQY
TRBV18 ASSPKDRTYEQY
TRBV19 ASSIGHSSNQPQH
TRBV4-1 ASSQAGNYGYT
TRBV4-1 ASGGALGRDYLNEQF
TRBV7-9 ASSFGAGVTNQPQH
TRBV4-3 ASSQGPDGKKGANVLT
TRBV4-3 ASSQDGGQGGGTYEQY
TRBV19 ASTQTEMDGYT
TRBV28 ASEQGTNTGELF
TRBV5-8 ASSTGAFWGTDEQY
TRBV5-6 ASSLQGDIQY
TRBV2 ASSEEMAFVYEQY
TRBV7-9 ASGPSRDTEAF
TRBV29-1 SVEDTSGLPWEQY
TRBV5-4 ASSLANYEQY
TRBV5-8 ASSRRVGQETQY
TRBV7-8 ASSGGTARGDTQY
TRBV7-6 ASSPRRSAPGGNTEAF
TRBV15 ATSMDRRAEAF
TRBV4-2 ASSQVARGTGELF
TRBV9 ASSPQGLDTDTQY
TRBV28 ASIPGEGLSTDNEQF
TRBV5-1 ASSFTRWNTEAF
TRBV19 ASIPGPGGYGYT
TRBV19 ASNQLVGQASEKY
TRBV19 ASSTLAGALNEQF
TRBV11-2 ASSLSSEQF
TRBV6-5 ATGGAGDEQY
TRBV7-9 ASSQLRGPVSNADTQY
TRBV2 ASRGGGGAYEQY
TRBV13 ASSFWDIQETQY
TRBV27 ASSPWGNDQPQH